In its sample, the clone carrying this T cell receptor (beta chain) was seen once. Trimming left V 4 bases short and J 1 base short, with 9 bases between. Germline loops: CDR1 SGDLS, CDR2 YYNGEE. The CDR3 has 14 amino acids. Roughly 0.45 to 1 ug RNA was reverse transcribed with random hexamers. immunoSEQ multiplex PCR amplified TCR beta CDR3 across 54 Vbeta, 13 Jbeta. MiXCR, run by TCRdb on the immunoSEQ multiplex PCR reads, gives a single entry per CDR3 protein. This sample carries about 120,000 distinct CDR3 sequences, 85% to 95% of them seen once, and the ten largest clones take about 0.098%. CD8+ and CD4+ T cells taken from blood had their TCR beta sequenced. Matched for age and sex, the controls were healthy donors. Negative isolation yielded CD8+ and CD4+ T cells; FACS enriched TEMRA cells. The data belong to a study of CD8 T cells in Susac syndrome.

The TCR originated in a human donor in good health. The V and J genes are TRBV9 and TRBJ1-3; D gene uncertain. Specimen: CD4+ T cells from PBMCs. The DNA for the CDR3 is TGTGCCAGCAGCCTGGGCAATTCTGGAAACACCATATATTTT. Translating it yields CASSLGNSGNTIYF.